This TCR beta chain is drawn from a study of human CD8 memory T cell subsets. By UMI-labeled 5' RACE, the TCR beta libraries were made. Reprocessing the 5' RACE reads, TCRdb reports a single entry for every CDR3 protein and omits DNA. The specimen's table records 8,500 to 14,000 distinct CDR3 sequences. The germline gives CDR1 MNHEY, CDR2 SMNVEV (reference sequence). The CDR3 loop spans 16 amino acids. This TCR was sampled from a human donor in good health. The chain recombines TRBV27 with TRBJ2-1. Specimen: CD8+ T cells from PBMCs. The CDR3 here is CASSLSLGGSYNEQFF.